A selection of T cell receptor beta chains follows, all from one sample in a study of patients and donors after allogeneic stem cell transplantation. TCRdb re-called the RT-PCR reads through MiXCR, storing one row per CDR3 protein. The data show about a million distinct CDR3 sequences, with roughly 18% seen just once and 5.5% to 6.5% held by the top ten. Specimen: blood, either unsorted or a sorted T cell fraction (not recorded which). The source of these receptors is a human donor who was either an allogeneic HSCT recipient or a stem cell or donor lymphocyte infusion donor (not recorded which). It is not recorded whose cells these are; they may come from a transplant donor. The CDR3 runs from the conserved cysteine through the conserved F or W. Each record gives: J gene, V gene, clone size, D gene, CDR3 DNA, CDR3 protein. The D gene is left open where the match is weak. Size is stated for part of the rows, as once, few or many counts, or as a class when the clone is expanded.

j_gene: TRBJ1-6; v_gene: TRBV6-1; abundance: few; d_gene: TRBD1; CDR3nt: TGTGCCAGCAACCCAGACAGGGGGCCATCACCCCTCCACTTT; CDR3aa: CASNPDRGPSPLHF
j_gene: TRBJ1-5; v_gene: TRBV15; abundance: -; d_gene: TRBD1; CDR3nt: TGTGCCACCGCCGATGGACAGGGGGATAATCAGCCCCAGCATTTT; CDR3aa: CATADGQGDNQPQHF
j_gene: TRBJ2-5; v_gene: TRBV20-1; abundance: -; d_gene: -; CDR3nt: TGCAGTGCTAGTGGCAGGCTACAAGAGACCCAGTACTTC; CDR3aa: CSASGRLQETQYF
j_gene: TRBJ2-3; v_gene: TRBV13; abundance: -; d_gene: -; CDR3nt: TGTGCCAGCAGCGCCCCGGTGGCGGATACGCAGTATTTT; CDR3aa: CASSAPVADTQYF
j_gene: TRBJ1-1; v_gene: TRBV5-1; abundance: -; d_gene: TRBD1; CDR3nt: TGCGCCAGCAGCTTCTTGACAGGGCCCATGAACACTGAAGCTTTCTTT; CDR3aa: CASSFLTGPMNTEAFF
j_gene: TRBJ2-1; v_gene: TRBV5-1; abundance: -; d_gene: -; CDR3nt: TGCGCCAGCAGCTTGACCCCGGACTCACTCAATGAGCAGTTCTTC; CDR3aa: CASSLTPDSLNEQFF
j_gene: TRBJ2-1; v_gene: TRBV5-1; abundance: few; d_gene: -; CDR3nt: TGCGCCAGCAGCTTGGAATGGGGGGCCTCCTACAATGAGCAGTTCTTC; CDR3aa: CASSLEWGASYNEQFF
j_gene: TRBJ2-5; v_gene: TRBV9; abundance: few; d_gene: -; CDR3nt: TGTGCCAGCAGCGTATCCGATTTTAAAGAGACCCAGTACTTC; CDR3aa: CASSVSDFKETQYF
j_gene: TRBJ2-5; v_gene: TRBV3-1; abundance: -; d_gene: TRBD1; CDR3nt: TGTGCCAGCAGCCCAAGACAGGGGTTGGGAGAGACCCAGTACTTC; CDR3aa: CASSPRQGLGETQYF
j_gene: TRBJ2-1; v_gene: TRBV12-3/TRBV12-4; abundance: many; d_gene: -; CDR3nt: TGTGCCAGCAGTTTACGCCGGGGAAATGAGCAGTTCTTC; CDR3aa: CASSLRRGNEQFF
j_gene: TRBJ1-5; v_gene: TRBV20-1; abundance: -; d_gene: -; CDR3nt: TGCAGTGCTTCTCGGTTCCTAGGGCCGAAGGGGATTAGCAATCAGCCCCAGCATTTT; CDR3aa: CSASRFLGPKGISNQPQHF
j_gene: TRBJ2-7; v_gene: TRBV24-1; abundance: -; d_gene: TRBD1; CDR3nt: TGTGCCACCAGTGATCCCAACAGGGGGCAAACAAACGAGCAGTACTTC; CDR3aa: CATSDPNRGQTNEQYF
j_gene: TRBJ2-2; v_gene: TRBV6-4; abundance: -; d_gene: -; CDR3nt: TGTGCCAGCAGTGACAGGGAGAACACCGGGGAGCTGTTTTTT; CDR3aa: CASSDRENTGELFF
j_gene: TRBJ1-4; v_gene: TRBV27; abundance: -; d_gene: TRBD1; CDR3nt: TGTGCCAGCAGTCGGCGAGGGACAGGTGTTGAAAAACTGTTTTTT; CDR3aa: CASSRRGTGVEKLFF
j_gene: TRBJ2-1; v_gene: TRBV5-1; abundance: -; d_gene: TRBD2; CDR3nt: TGCGCCAGCAGTTGGACTAGCGGGAGAGTCGGATCCAATGAGCAGTTCTTC; CDR3aa: CASSWTSGRVGSNEQFF
j_gene: TRBJ2-7; v_gene: TRBV7-2; abundance: -; d_gene: TRBD1; CDR3nt: TGTGCCAGCAGCTCGGGACAGGGGGCTCACTACGAGCAGTACTTC; CDR3aa: CASSSGQGAHYEQYF
j_gene: TRBJ2-2; v_gene: TRBV27; abundance: -; d_gene: -; CDR3nt: TGTGCCAGCACCAAAGGGCGGGCGAACACCGGGGAGCTGTTTTTT; CDR3aa: CASTKGRANTGELFF
j_gene: TRBJ2-7; v_gene: TRBV20-1; abundance: few; d_gene: TRBD1; CDR3nt: TGCAGTGCTAGATCTGTGACAGGGAAGTTCGCCTACGAGCAGTACTTC; CDR3aa: CSARSVTGKFAYEQYF
j_gene: TRBJ2-1; v_gene: TRBV6-5; abundance: -; d_gene: TRBD2; CDR3nt: TGTGCCAGCAGTTACTGGGGACTAGCGGTAAACAATGAGCAGTTCTTC; CDR3aa: CASSYWGLAVNNEQFF
j_gene: TRBJ2-3; v_gene: TRBV24-1; abundance: -; d_gene: TRBD2; CDR3nt: TGTGCCACCAGTGATTTCTCCCCCCCTAGCGGGAGAGCGGATACGCAGTATTTT; CDR3aa: CATSDFSPPSGRADTQYF
j_gene: TRBJ2-3; v_gene: TRBV7-8; abundance: few; d_gene: -; CDR3nt: TGTGCCAGCAGCTTAGAGGGGTCAGCTAGCACAGATACGCAGTATTTT; CDR3aa: CASSLEGSASTDTQYF
j_gene: TRBJ2-7; v_gene: TRBV29-1; abundance: few; d_gene: -; CDR3nt: TGCAGCGTTGATAAGTTAAATGGCCCCTACGAGCAGTACTTC; CDR3aa: CSVDKLNGPYEQYF
j_gene: TRBJ1-2; v_gene: TRBV11-2; abundance: few; d_gene: -; CDR3nt: TGTGCCAGCAGCTTGGCCGGGCGATACTATGGCTACACCTTC; CDR3aa: CASSLAGRYYGYTF
j_gene: TRBJ2-7; v_gene: TRBV20-1; abundance: few; d_gene: -; CDR3nt: TGCAGTGCTAGAGAGGGCATCTACGAGCAGTACTTC; CDR3aa: CSAREGIYEQYF
j_gene: TRBJ2-1; v_gene: TRBV5-5; abundance: few; d_gene: TRBD1; CDR3nt: TGTGCCAGCAGCTTGGATGGGACAGGGGGTACTGAGCAGTTCTTC; CDR3aa: CASSLDGTGGTEQFF
j_gene: TRBJ2-5; v_gene: TRBV10-3; abundance: few; d_gene: TRBD2; CDR3nt: TGTGCCACCACCTTCGGGGCTAGCGGACAAGAGACCCAGTACTTC; CDR3aa: CATTFGASGQETQYF
j_gene: TRBJ2-7; v_gene: TRBV19; abundance: -; d_gene: TRBD1; CDR3nt: TGTGCCAGTAGTTTTCCGGACAGGGGAGGCTACGAGCAGTACTTC; CDR3aa: CASSFPDRGGYEQYF
j_gene: TRBJ2-1; v_gene: TRBV5-4; abundance: few; d_gene: TRBD2; CDR3nt: TGTGCCAGCAGCTTTCCCGGGACTAGCGGGATCTATGAGCAGTTCTTC; CDR3aa: CASSFPGTSGIYEQFF
j_gene: TRBJ2-2; v_gene: TRBV2; abundance: -; d_gene: TRBD1; CDR3nt: TGTGCCAGCAGGGAGACAGGGTTGAACACCGGGGAGCTGTTTTTT; CDR3aa: CASRETGLNTGELFF
j_gene: TRBJ2-3; v_gene: TRBV29-1; abundance: few; d_gene: -; CDR3nt: TGCAGCGTTGAAGACCGGGTAGGCACAGATACGCAGTATTTT; CDR3aa: CSVEDRVGTDTQYF
j_gene: TRBJ1-2; v_gene: TRBV7-9; abundance: few; d_gene: -; CDR3nt: TGTGCCAGCAGCGAATCCTCCAAGGGGGGCATTGGTGGCTACACCTTC; CDR3aa: CASSESSKGGIGGYTF
j_gene: TRBJ1-4; v_gene: TRBV5-1; abundance: -; d_gene: -; CDR3nt: TGCGCCAGCAGCTTGGAGGCAGGGAGGGCCGGGGAACTGTTTTTT; CDR3aa: CASSLEAGRAGELFF
j_gene: TRBJ2-5; v_gene: TRBV15; abundance: few; d_gene: -; CDR3nt: TGTGCCACCAGCATCCTCAACGGGGAGGAGACCCAGTACTTC; CDR3aa: CATSILNGEETQYF
j_gene: TRBJ1-6; v_gene: TRBV7-2; abundance: -; d_gene: -; CDR3nt: TGTGCCAGCAGCTTCCCCACCAGAGGTTCACCCCTCCACTTT; CDR3aa: CASSFPTRGSPLHF
j_gene: TRBJ2-1; v_gene: TRBV29-1; abundance: few; d_gene: TRBD1; CDR3nt: TGCAGCGTTGACAGACAGGGCAACTACAATGAGCAGTTCTTC; CDR3aa: CSVDRQGNYNEQFF
j_gene: TRBJ1-1; v_gene: TRBV7-6; abundance: few; d_gene: TRBD1; CDR3nt: TGTGCCAGCAGCTCCAGAGGGACAGGGGTGAACACTGAAGCTTTCTTT; CDR3aa: CASSSRGTGVNTEAFF
j_gene: TRBJ2-5; v_gene: TRBV4-3; abundance: few; d_gene: -; CDR3nt: TGCGCCAGCAGCCAAGATAGGGGGGCCTGGGGGGAGACCCAGTACTTC; CDR3aa: CASSQDRGAWGETQYF
j_gene: TRBJ2-7; v_gene: TRBV3-1; abundance: few; d_gene: -; CDR3nt: TGTGCCAGCAGCCAAAATAGGCTTTCCTACGAGCAGTACTTC; CDR3aa: CASSQNRLSYEQYF
j_gene: TRBJ2-6; v_gene: TRBV18; abundance: few; d_gene: -; CDR3nt: TGTGCCAGCTCACCACAGCTCTCTGGGGCCAACGTCCTGACTTTC; CDR3aa: CASSPQLSGANVLTF
j_gene: TRBJ1-2; v_gene: TRBV20-1; abundance: -; d_gene: -; CDR3nt: TGCAGTGCTAGAGATCCCTCCCCAGGCAGCAACTATGGCTACACCTTC; CDR3aa: CSARDPSPGSNYGYTF
j_gene: TRBJ2-1; v_gene: TRBV7-9; abundance: few; d_gene: -; CDR3nt: TGTGCCAGCAGCCGATCTTTGGGCTCCTACAATGAGCAGTTCTTC; CDR3aa: CASSRSLGSYNEQFF
j_gene: TRBJ1-2; v_gene: TRBV12-3/TRBV12-4; abundance: -; d_gene: TRBD1; CDR3nt: TGTGCCAGCAGTTTTTATCAGGGGGCACGAGCTAACTATGGCTACACCTTC; CDR3aa: CASSFYQGARANYGYTF